These T cell receptor beta chains were read from a single sample in a study of blood T cells in healthy people across ages. MiXCR was run by TCRdb on the 5' RACE reads, yielding one entry per CDR3 protein. The repertoire consists of around 500,000 distinct CDR3 sequences, with about 26% occurring once and the leading ten covering 3% to 4%. This sample was also put to use in a study of T cells of mothers and their children.

Sequencing was carried out using blood. The source is a boy between 2 and 10 years old in good health. Both conserved end residues are part of each CDR3. D genes are given only for firm matches. For some rows the clone size is stated as once, few or many, or as a class when expanded; others skip it.

v_gene: TRBV7-9; d_gene: .; len: 16; j_gene: TRBJ1-4; abundance: .; CDR3aa: CASSAITGQANEKLFF; CDR3nt: TGTGCCAGCAGCGCGATTACAGGGCAGGCTAATGAAAAACTGTTTTTT
v_gene: TRBV20-1; d_gene: TRBD2; len: 18; j_gene: TRBJ2-1; abundance: .; CDR3aa: CSARELAGGIVNYNEQFF; CDR3nt: TGCAGTGCTAGAGAGTTAGCGGGGGGTATAGTAAATTACAATGAGCAGTTCTTC
v_gene: TRBV7-9; d_gene: TRBD1; len: 16; j_gene: TRBJ1-1; abundance: few; CDR3aa: CASSDYPTGWSTEAFF; CDR3nt: TGTGCCAGCAGCGACTACCCGACAGGGTGGAGCACTGAAGCTTTCTTT
v_gene: TRBV5-1; d_gene: TRBD2; len: 15; j_gene: TRBJ2-1; abundance: few; CDR3aa: CASSSWTSGDNEQFF; CDR3nt: TGCGCCAGCAGCTCCTGGACTAGCGGGGACAATGAGCAGTTCTTC
v_gene: TRBV20-1; d_gene: .; len: 15; j_gene: TRBJ2-3; abundance: .; CDR3aa: CSAINGGHSTDTQYF; CDR3nt: TGCAGTGCTATTAACGGGGGGCATAGCACAGATACGCAGTATTTT
v_gene: TRBV7-9; d_gene: .; len: 11; j_gene: TRBJ2-1; abundance: .; CDR3aa: CASSPNSEQFF; CDR3nt: TGTGCCAGCAGCCCCAACTCCGAGCAGTTCTTC
v_gene: TRBV29-1; d_gene: TRBD2; len: 14; j_gene: TRBJ2-1; abundance: few; CDR3aa: CSVHGRLAVGEQFF; CDR3nt: TGCAGCGTCCACGGCCGGCTAGCGGTAGGTGAGCAGTTCTTC
v_gene: TRBV12-3/TRBV12-4; d_gene: .; len: 11; j_gene: TRBJ1-3; abundance: .; CDR3aa: CASSWGNTIYF; CDR3nt: TGTGCCAGCAGTTGGGGAAACACCATATATTTT
v_gene: TRBV7-2; d_gene: .; len: 18; j_gene: TRBJ1-2; abundance: .; CDR3aa: CASSPRGGTVGVNYGYTF; CDR3nt: TGTGCCAGCAGCCCCAGGGGAGGAACGGTTGGGGTAAACTATGGCTACACCTTC
v_gene: TRBV10-2; d_gene: TRBD2; len: 17; j_gene: TRBJ2-3; abundance: .; CDR3aa: CASSGISGGFSTDTQYF; CDR3nt: TGCGCCAGCAGTGGTATTAGCGGGGGGTTTAGCACAGATACGCAGTATTTT
v_gene: TRBV10-3; d_gene: .; len: 13; j_gene: TRBJ1-2; abundance: .; CDR3aa: CAVGPEGTYGYTF; CDR3nt: TGTGCCGTGGGACCTGAGGGGACCTATGGCTACACCTTC
v_gene: TRBV20-1; d_gene: .; len: 14; j_gene: TRBJ1-2; abundance: few; CDR3aa: CSAEASTGLYGYTF; CDR3nt: TGCAGTGCTGAGGCCTCGACAGGACTCTATGGCTACACCTTC
v_gene: TRBV5-1; d_gene: .; len: 15; j_gene: TRBJ2-3; abundance: .; CDR3aa: CASSLAGIGTDTQYF; CDR3nt: TGCGCCAGCAGCTTGGCCGGGATAGGGACAGATACGCAGTATTTT
v_gene: TRBV5-1; d_gene: .; len: 13; j_gene: TRBJ2-1; abundance: many; CDR3aa: CASSLGGYNEQFF; CDR3nt: TGTGCCAGCAGTTTGGGCGGGTACAATGAGCAGTTCTTC
v_gene: TRBV7-7; d_gene: .; len: 14; j_gene: TRBJ2-5; abundance: few; CDR3aa: CASSQNRADETQYF; CDR3nt: TGTGCTAGCAGCCAAAACCGGGCAGATGAGACCCAGTACTTC
v_gene: TRBV28; d_gene: .; len: 13; j_gene: TRBJ1-6; abundance: .; CDR3aa: CASIWGNNSPLHF; CDR3nt: TGTGCCAGCATATGGGGAAATAATTCACCCCTCCACTTT
v_gene: TRBV20-1; d_gene: .; len: 12; j_gene: TRBJ2-7; abundance: .; CDR3aa: CSAAEKAYEQYF; CDR3nt: TGCAGTGCGGCTGAGAAGGCGTACGAGCAGTACTTC